This T cell receptor beta chain was identified in a study of blood T cells in healthy people across ages. For the second PCR, which ran for about 7 to 11 cycles, a sample-barcoded 5' primer and a J-beta primer mix were used. No fewer than 3 million CDR3-containing paired-end reads came from each sample. TCRdb re-called the 5' RACE reads with MiXCR, one entry per CDR3 protein. The sample shows about 2 million distinct CDR3 sequences, about 50% of them seen only once. General observations from the study: Bulk PBMC profiling left naive and antigen-experienced comparisons inconclusive. Per million T cells, TCR beta diversity dropped roughly linearly as age increased. Fewer expanded clones and more diversity marked long-lived versus aged donors.

Germline CDR1 is MNHEY and CDR2 is SVGEGT. The CDR3 is 13 amino acids. The V end lost 0 bases, the J end lost 14 bases, and 14 bases lay between the germline ends. The table lists this clonotype with a few counts. The antigen remains undetermined. The clonotype comes from a woman aged 40 to 50 in good health. This chain joins TRBV6-2 or TRBV6-3 and TRBJ2-4; D remains ambiguous. Input material: blood. CDR3 loop: CASSYSRAPLEYF. The CDR3 bases are TGTGCCAGCAGTTACTCTCGGGCCCCCCTTGAGTACTTC.